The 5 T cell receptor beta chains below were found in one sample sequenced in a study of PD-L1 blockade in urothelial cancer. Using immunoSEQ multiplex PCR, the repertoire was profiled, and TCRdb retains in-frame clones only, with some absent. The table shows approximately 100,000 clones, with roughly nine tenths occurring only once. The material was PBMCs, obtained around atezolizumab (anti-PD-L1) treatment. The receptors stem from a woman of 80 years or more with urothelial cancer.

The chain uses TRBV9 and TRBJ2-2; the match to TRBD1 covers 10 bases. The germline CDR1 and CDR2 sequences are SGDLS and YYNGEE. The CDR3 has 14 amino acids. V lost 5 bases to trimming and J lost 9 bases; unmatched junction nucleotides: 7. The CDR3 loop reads CASRGQGGPRELFF. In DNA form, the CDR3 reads TGTGCCAGCAGAGGACAGGGGGGTCCCCGGGAGCTGTTTTTT.

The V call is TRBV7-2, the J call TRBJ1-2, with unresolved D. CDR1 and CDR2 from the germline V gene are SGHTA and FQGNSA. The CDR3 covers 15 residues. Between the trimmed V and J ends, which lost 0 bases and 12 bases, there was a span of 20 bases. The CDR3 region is CASSLAPLALVEDTF. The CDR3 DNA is TGTGCCAGCAGCTTAGCTCCGTTAGCGCTCGTTGAGGACACCTTC. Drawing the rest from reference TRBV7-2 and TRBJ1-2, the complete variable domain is GAGVSQSPSNKVTEKGKDVELRCDPISGHTALYWYRQSLGQGLEFLIYFQGNSAPDKSGLPSDRFSAERTGGSVSTLTIQRTQQEDSAVYLCASSLAPLALVEDTFGSGTRLTVV.

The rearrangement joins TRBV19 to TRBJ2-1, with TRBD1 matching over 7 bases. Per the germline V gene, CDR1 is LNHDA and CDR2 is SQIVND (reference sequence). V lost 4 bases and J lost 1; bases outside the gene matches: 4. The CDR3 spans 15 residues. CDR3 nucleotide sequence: TGTGCCAGTAGTACTCTGACAGGGTCCTACAATGAGCAGTTCTTC. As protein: CASSTLTGSYNEQFF. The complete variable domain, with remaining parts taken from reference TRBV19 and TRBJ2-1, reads DGGITQSPKYLFRKEGQNVTLSCEQNLNHDAMYWYRQDPGQGLRLIYYSQIVNDFQKGDIAEGYSVSREKKESFPLTVTSAQKNPTAFYLCASSTLTGSYNEQFFGPGTRLTVL.

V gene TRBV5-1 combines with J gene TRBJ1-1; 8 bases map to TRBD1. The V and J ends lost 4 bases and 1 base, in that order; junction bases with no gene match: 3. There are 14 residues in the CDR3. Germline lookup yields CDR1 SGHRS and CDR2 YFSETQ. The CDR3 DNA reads TGCGCCAGCAGCCAAACAGGGGGGAACACTGAAGCTTTCTTT. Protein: CASSQTGGNTEAFF.

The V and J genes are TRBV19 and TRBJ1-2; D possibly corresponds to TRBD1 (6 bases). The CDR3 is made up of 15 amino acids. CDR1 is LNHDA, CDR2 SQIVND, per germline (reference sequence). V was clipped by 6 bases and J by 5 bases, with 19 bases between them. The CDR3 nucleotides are TGTGCCAGTAGCCGAACACTACAGGGTTTTTATGGCTACACCTTC. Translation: CASSRTLQGFYGYTF. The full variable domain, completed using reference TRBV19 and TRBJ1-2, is DGGITQSPKYLFRKEGQNVTLSCEQNLNHDAMYWYRQDPGQGLRLIYYSQIVNDFQKGDIAEGYSVSREKKESFPLTVTSAQKNPTAFYLCASSRTLQGFYGYTFGSGTRLTVV.